The next 9 T cell receptor beta chains were all read from a single sample in a study of blood T cell repertoires in COVID-19. Clones were read by immunoSEQ multiplex PCR, and TCRdb kept only the in-frame ones, dropping some. The table includes under 100,000 clones, about 80% detected once. Sequenced input: peripheral blood. Receptor source: a woman between 65 and 79 years old with acute or convalescent COVID-19.

This clone occurred once. The chain carries TRBV6-5 and TRBJ1-3, with a weak D call TRBD1 (6 bases). Germline V CDR1 and CDR2: MNHEY, SVGAGI. The CDR3 totals 14 residues. Trimming cost V 6 bases and J 4 bases, with 13 bases left between them. For the CDR3, the DNA is TGTGCCAGCAGCCAACAGGGTTGGGGAAACACCATATATTTT. It is translated as CASSQQGWGNTIYF.

V and J are TRBV2 and TRBJ1-1, with a weak D call TRBD1 (6 bases). CDR1 and CDR2 (germline): SNHLY, FYNNEI. With 6 bases removed from V and 0 bases from J, the gap between germline ends came to 11 bases. The CDR3 is made up of 14 amino acids. Here the CDR3 DNA reads TGTGCCAGCAGGTGGACAGCAATGAACACTGAAGCTTTCTTT. This translates into CASRWTAMNTEAFF.

The genes are TRBV28 and TRBJ1-1; 12 nucleotides align to TRBD1. V lost 3 bases, J lost 4 bases, and 21 bases stayed unmatched. CDR1 MDHEN and CDR2 SYDVKM come from the germline V gene. This CDR3 comprises 21 residues. This CDR3 reads CASSFPRFDPGQGAWGTEAFF. The CDR3 coding sequence is TGTGCCAGCAGTTTCCCCCGTTTTGACCCGGGACAGGGGGCTTGGGGCACTGAAGCTTTCTTT.

This clone was seen a single time. V usage is TRBV19 and J usage is TRBJ2-2, with D unresolved. V dropped 7 bases and J dropped 5 bases, with 14 bases sitting between them. CDR3 length: 14 amino acids. Germline CDR1 and CDR2: LNHDA and SQIVND (reference sequence). In nucleotides, the CDR3 is TGTGCCAGTACCCACCCCTTAGCAACCGGGGAGCTGTTTTTT. Protein product: CASTHPLATGELFF.

J is TRBJ1-3 and V is TRBV19; D uncertain. The CDR3 runs to 11 residues. V was trimmed by 5 bases and J by 8 bases, leaving 7 bases between them. The germline V gene encodes CDR1 LNHDA and CDR2 SQIVND (reference sequence). The CDR3 DNA reads as TGTGCCAGTAGTGCCGGAGACACCATATATTTT. Encoded protein: CASSAGDTIYF.

The chain is built from TRBV12-3 or TRBV12-4 and TRBJ2-1, with 10 bases fitting TRBD2. The CDR3 is 13 amino acids. V was clipped by 6 bases and J by 8 bases; unmatched bases: 4. The chain's CDR3 is CASRSGGGDEQFF. For the CDR3, the DNA is TGTGCCAGCAGAAGCGGGGGGGGCGATGAGCAGTTCTTC.

The V gene is TRBV15, the J gene TRBJ1-2; D remains ambiguous. CDR1 LNHNV and CDR2 YYDKDF come from the germline V gene (reference sequence). The CDR3 covers 16 residues. The germline V and J ends were trimmed by 1 base and 2 bases, with 14 bases remaining between them. CDR3 protein: CATSRGGPPRNYGYTF. The CDR3 nucleotides read TGTGCCACCAGCAGAGGAGGTCCTCCGCGGAACTATGGCTACACCTTC.

The chain recombines TRBV2 with TRBJ2-7; D is unresolved. Looked up from germline, CDR1 is SNHLY and CDR2 is FYNNEI. The CDR3 totals 11 residues. The V and J ends lost 5 bases and 6 bases respectively, with 8 bases between them. The CDR3 loop is CASSITSEQYF. In DNA form, the CDR3 reads TGTGCCAGCAGTATTACGAGCGAGCAGTACTTC.

CDR3 coding DNA: TGTGCCAGCAATGGTAGGGGTGCAGGGGCCAAAAACATTCAGTACTTC. Amino acids: CASNGRGAGAKNIQYF. This chain uses TRBV28 with TRBJ2-4; D might be TRBD1 (5 bases). The germline V gene encodes CDR1 MDHEN and CDR2 SYDVKM. The CDR3 runs to 16 residues. The germline V and J ends were trimmed by 7 bases and 1 base, with 17 bases remaining between them.